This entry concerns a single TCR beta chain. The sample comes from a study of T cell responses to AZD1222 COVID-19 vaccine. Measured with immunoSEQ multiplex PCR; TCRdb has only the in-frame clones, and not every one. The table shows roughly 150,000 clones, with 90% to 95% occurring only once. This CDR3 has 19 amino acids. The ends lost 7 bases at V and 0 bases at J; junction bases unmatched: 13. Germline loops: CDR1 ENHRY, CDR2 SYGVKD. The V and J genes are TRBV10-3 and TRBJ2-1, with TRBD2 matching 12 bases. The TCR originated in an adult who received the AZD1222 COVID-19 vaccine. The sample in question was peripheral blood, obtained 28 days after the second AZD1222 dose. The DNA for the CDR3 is TGTGCCATCACCCCTACCGGGACTAGCGGGTACACCTCCTACAATGAGCAGTTCTTC. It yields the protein CAITPTGTSGYTSYNEQFF.